This TCR beta chain was found in a study of blood T cell repertoires in COVID-19 (dated by TCRdb to 2020 to 2022). Background on the whole study: The collaborator samples originated in the United States, Italy and Spain and spanned the acute and convalescent phases of COVID-19. The prospective study material was composed of cDNA or gDNA derived from T cells, B-cell-depleted T cells, or PBMCs. A de-identified subject ID, COVID-19 status, age in years and sex were almost always included in the sample metadata. Samples came from the ongoing ImmuneRACE study (first 160 participants) plus 1,254 subjects from 6 global collaborators. The repertoires were released in a freely available public database intended as a resource for research on the immune response to SARS-CoV-2. HLA class I and class II types, where available, came from metadata supplied by the sample provider rather than from assay-based typing. Subjects who had been exposed to COVID-19, were actively infected with it, or had recovered from it provided the deeply sampled blood TCRbeta repertoires that made up the dataset. Findings and caveats that apply to the study as a whole: How much clinical and demographic metadata was included differed by source and by participant, and the metadata was provided uncurated.

This clone occurred once. What antigen it recognizes has not been identified. There are no base qualities to consult, and no much larger clone falls within one base. From its cysteine to its phenylalanine, the CDR3 spans 15 amino acids. Solely the CDR3 DNA is kept, with 45 bases framed from the first base. Via the germline V gene, CDR1 is SGHDN and CDR2 FVKESK. V is shortened by 2 bases, J by 0 bases, and the region joining them spans 7 bases. Collaborating institutions collected whole blood in K2EDTA tubes following their own protocols. For TCRbeta analysis, collaborators shipped samples in one of three forms: frozen whole blood, isolated PBMCs, or DNA extracted from either of those sample types. TCRbeta CDR3 regions were amplified from genomic DNA by means of the immunoSEQ Assay, a bias-controlled multiplex PCR. The original methods were these. The number of nucleated cells in each sample was estimated by amplification of reference gene primers within the assay. To quantify the absolute abundance of each unique TCRbeta CDR3 rearrangement, sequence reads were collapsed and filtered. For each sample, productive Simpson clonality was calculated as the square root of Simpson's diversity index across productive rearrangements. The table comes from immuneACCESS by way of TCRdb, which keeps in-frame sequences with V and J called. Part of the clones is missing from these tables; in studies checked, under half for an unresolved V gene and the rest for unknown reasons. The V and J calls and clone size come from that table; D and trimming were worked out from the DNA. Here the sample has some 150,000 clones; around 81% occur a single time. 2.5% to 3% of the sample lies in the top ten.

The V and J segments used are TRBV14 and TRBJ1-4; the D gene is possibly TRBD1, with 5 bases matching. The specimen sequenced was peripheral blood. The TCR comes from a middle-aged woman with active or convalescent COVID-19. CDR3 reads: CASSQWGATNEKLFF. The nucleotide sequence is TGTGCCAGCAGCCAATGGGGGGCAACTAATGAAAAACTGTTTTTT.